This passage covers 30 T cell receptor beta chains from one sample sequenced in a study of control samples from healthy donors and cancer patients. Method: immunoSEQ multiplex PCR; TCRdb's copy keeps in-frame clones and lacks some. The data show 130,000 to 150,000 clones, 91% seen once. Sequenced sample: blood. The receptors were gathered from a man aged 25 to 40 in good health.

V is TRBV9 and J is TRBJ2-2, with 10 nucleotides matching TRBD1. The V gene end was trimmed by 4 bases and the J gene end by 8 bases; junction bases not matched to a gene: 5. The CDR3 runs 14 residues. Germline V CDR1 and CDR2: SGDLS, YYNGEE. As DNA, the CDR3 is TGTGCCAGCAGCACTCGACAGGGGGCAGGGGAGCTGTTTTTT. Amino acid sequence: CASSTRQGAGELFF.

The chain recombines TRBV30 with TRBJ2-7; 10 bases fit TRBD1. Germline-derived CDR1 and CDR2 are GTSNPN and SVGIG (reference sequence). This CDR3 region has 15 residues. The J segment lost 3 bases and the V segment lost 3 bases, leaving 8 bases of the junction unmatched. The CDR3 DNA is TGTGCCTGGAGCGCCCGGGACAGGGGATTCTACGAGCAGTACTTC. This translates into CAWSARDRGFYEQYF.

The chain employs TRBV6-5 and TRBJ2-6; no clear D. Trimming stripped 7 bases from V and 0 bases from J, with 1 base between. The CDR3 is 12 residues long. Germline CDR1 reads MNHEY; CDR2 reads SVGAGI. The chain's CDR3 is CASISGANVLTF. CDR3 coding DNA: TGTGCCAGCATCTCTGGGGCCAACGTCCTGACTTTC.

The V and J genes are TRBV28 and TRBJ1-6; TRBD1 is a possible D gene (6 bases). There are 16 residues in the CDR3. Germline CDR1 and CDR2: MDHEN and SYDVKM. V lost 4 bases to trimming and J lost 6 bases, with 16 bases between them. The CDR3 loop is CASSSPLVDSNSPLHF. The CDR3 nucleotides are TGTGCCAGCAGTTCGCCGCTTGTGGACAGTAATTCACCCCTCCACTTT.

This chain joins TRBV4-1 and TRBJ2-1, with D unresolved. Germline CDR1 MGHRA, CDR2 YSYEKL. Trimming left V 4 bases short and J 8 bases short, with 9 bases between. The CDR3 consists of 12 residues. CDR3 region: CASSLVGHEQFF. CDR3 DNA: TGCGCCAGCAGCCTAGTCGGTCATGAGCAGTTCTTC.

The CDR3 DNA is TGTGCCACCAGTGACCCCTCTACCAGGACAGGGACGAAGACAACGGACTATGGCTACACCTTC. It codes for CATSDPSTRTGTKTTDYGYTF. The chain couples TRBV24-1 to TRBJ1-2; 8 bases match TRBD1. This CDR3 spans 21 amino acids. V lost 4 bases, J lost 3 bases, and 24 bases stayed unmatched. The germline gives CDR1 KGHDR, CDR2 SFDVKD.

This clone was observed a few times. The chain combines TRBV5-1 with TRBJ1-3, with a weak D call TRBD1 (5 bases). Deletions cut 0 bases from V and 8 bases from J, with 15 bases between. CDR1 and CDR2 (germline): SGHRS, YFSETQ. The CDR3 is made up of 15 amino acids. CDR3 coding DNA: TGCGCCAGCAGCTTGGCCGCAGGGTTGAAGGACACCATATATTTT. It is translated as CASSLAAGLKDTIYF.

This sequence joins TRBV7-9 and TRBJ1-2; 10 positions match TRBD1. Germline V gives CDR1 SEHNR, CDR2 FQNEAQ (reference sequence). V lost 5 bases, J lost 12 bases, and 12 bases stayed unmatched. The CDR3 has 14 residues. CDR3 region: CASSNKPGQGTNTF. CDR3 nucleotides: TGTGCCAGCAGCAACAAACCGGGACAGGGGACCAACACCTTC.

The rearrangement links TRBV7-8 to TRBJ1-1; no clear D. CDR1 is SGHVS and CDR2 is FQNEAQ in the germline V gene. V was cut by 1 base and J by 1 base, with 7 bases left in between. The CDR3 extends over 14 amino acids. CDR3 DNA: TGTGCCAGCAGCTTAGGTTGGGGGAACACTGAAGCTTTCTTT. Protein sequence: CASSLGWGNTEAFF.

J is TRBJ1-2 and V is TRBV12-3 or TRBV12-4, with TRBD1 matching 7 bases. The CDR3 has 11 residues. V dropped 9 bases and J dropped 7; count of bases not matched to a gene: 5. CDR3 residues: CARENRGGYTF. The CDR3 DNA sequence: TGTGCCAGGGAAAACAGGGGTGGCTACACCTTC.

The CDR3 spells CASSPMGDSNSPLHF. The CDR3 coding sequence is TGTGCCAGCAGCCCAATGGGTGACAGCAATTCACCCCTCCACTTT. V gene TRBV7-9 combines with J gene TRBJ1-6; D possibly corresponds to TRBD1 (5 bases). Germline assignment: CDR1 SEHNR and CDR2 FQNEAQ (reference sequence). V shed 5 bases and J shed 7 bases, with 15 bases lying between them. The CDR3 is 15 residues long.

This clone appeared once. The V call is TRBV28, the J call TRBJ1-2; D is perhaps TRBD1 (5 bases). The germline gives CDR1 MDHEN, CDR2 SYDVKM. The CDR3 sequence is 14 residues long. The V end was cut by 4 bases, the J end by 8 bases, with 17 bases between. The CDR3 loop is CASSSPDMGGGYTF. CDR3 nucleotides: TGTGCCAGCAGTTCCCCGGACATGGGAGGGGGCTACACCTTC.

The chain couples TRBV15 to TRBJ2-7, with 8 bases lining up with TRBD1. V lost 5 bases to trimming and J lost 3 bases; unmatched junction nucleotides: 6. Germline V CDR1 and CDR2: LNHNV, YYDKDF (reference sequence). The CDR3 runs 14 residues. CDR3 protein: CATSRTGSYYEQYF. The DNA for the CDR3 is TGTGCCACCAGCCGGACAGGGTCTTACTACGAGCAGTACTTC.

The chain recombines TRBV6-1 with TRBJ1-1; D gene ambiguous. Germline values: CDR1 MNHNS, CDR2 SASEGT. CDR3 size: 13 residues. Between the trimmed V and J ends, which lost 2 bases and 5 bases, there was a span of 9 bases. The CDR3 reads CASSETVGTEAFF. CDR3 nucleotide sequence: TGTGCCAGCAGTGAAACCGTGGGGACTGAAGCTTTCTTT.

The chain is built from TRBV28 and TRBJ2-7, with D possibly being TRBD1 (5 bases). From germline, CDR1 is MDHEN and CDR2 SYDVKM. The ends were cut back, 1 base at V and 4 bases at J, with 8 bases in the middle. There are 13 residues in the CDR3. The CDR3 sequence: CASSLSDKYEQYF. The CDR3 nucleotides read TGTGCCAGCAGTTTATCGGACAAGTACGAGCAGTACTTC.

V and J are TRBV19 and TRBJ2-1; TRBD1 agrees at 8 bases. This CDR3 region has 14 residues. The V gene's germline CDR1 is LNHDA and CDR2 SQIVND (reference sequence). V was clipped by 1 base and J by 8 bases; unmatched bases: 4. For the CDR3, the DNA is TGTGCCAGTAGTATAGGCAGGGGGCGGGATGAGCAGTTCTTC. The encoded protein is CASSIGRGRDEQFF.

The chain combines TRBV18 with TRBJ1-1, with a tentative D call TRBD1 (5 bases). This CDR3 contains 14 residues. V dropped 8 bases and J dropped 2 bases, with 15 bases sitting between them. Germline CDR1 and CDR2: KGHSH and LQKENI. CDR3 in DNA: TGTGCCAGCCACCAAGGGGTCTTTAACACTGAAGCTTTCTTT. Protein sequence: CASHQGVFNTEAFF.

The chain couples TRBV6-5 to TRBJ1-4, with D unresolved. The CDR3 runs 16 residues. Trimming took off 2 bases at V and 0 bases at J, with 10 bases between the two ends. Looked up from germline, CDR1 is MNHEY and CDR2 is SVGAGI. CDR3 loop: CASSYVWGATNEKLFF. For the CDR3, the DNA is TGTGCCAGCAGTTACGTCTGGGGAGCAACTAATGAAAAACTGTTTTTT.

The gene calls are TRBV5-1 and TRBJ2-3, with TRBD2 identical over 8 bases. The CDR3 sequence is 16 residues long. Trimming removed 1 base from V and 4 bases from J; junction bases left unmatched: 8. Germline V gives CDR1 SGHRS, CDR2 YFSETQ. CDR3 sequence reads: CASSLYPGGDADTQYF. CDR3 bases: TGCGCCAGCAGCTTGTATCCCGGGGGGGATGCAGATACGCAGTATTTT.

The chain uses TRBV18 and TRBJ1-1; no firm D call. V was clipped by 1 base and J by 2 bases, with 5 bases between them. Germline V gene data show CDR1 as KGHSH and CDR2 as LQKENI. The CDR3 has 13 residues. CDR3 sequence reads: CASSPRVNTEAFF. CDR3 coding DNA: TGTGCCAGCTCACCACGCGTCAACACTGAAGCTTTCTTT.

This rearrangement joins TRBV6-5 to TRBJ2-7; weak D call: TRBD1 (6 bases). The CDR3 is 15 amino acids. Germline lookup yields CDR1 MNHEY and CDR2 SVGAGI. V gave up 2 bases and J gave up 0 bases, with 11 bases separating them. CDR3 in amino acids: CASSYDRLSSYEQYF. DNA of the CDR3: TGTGCCAGCAGTTACGACAGGCTAAGCTCCTACGAGCAGTACTTC.

Comment on this clone: The missing conserved phenylalanine or tryptophan at the end of this CDR3 makes a read error likely. The DNA is omitted, as the CDR3 cannot be located on it reliably, and the CDR3 follows TCRdb's listing. J is TRBJ1-2 and V is TRBV6-5; the table's D call of TRBD1 was not tested on the DNA. Germline-derived CDR1 and CDR2 are MNHEY and SVGAGI. The CDR3 adds up to 13 amino acids, both ends counted. CDR3 sequence: CASSYPSGDRGTS.

J is TRBJ1-6 and V is TRBV6-5; the D gene is possibly TRBD1 (5 bases). Germline V gives CDR1 MNHEY, CDR2 SVGAGI. Trimming stripped 0 bases from V and 9 bases from J, with 12 bases between. CDR3 length: 15 residues. The CDR3 protein is CASSYSVQGGSPLHF. CDR3 nucleotide sequence: TGTGCCAGCAGTTACTCGGTCCAGGGAGGTTCACCCCTCCACTTT.

The chain combines TRBV11-2 with TRBJ2-7; perhaps TRBD2 as D (7 bases). CDR3 size: 14 residues. CDR1 is SGHAT, CDR2 FQNNGV, per germline. V was clipped by 3 bases and J by 7 bases, with 16 bases between them. CDR3 residues: CASSFGGGNREQYF. CDR3 sequence (DNA): TGTGCCAGCAGCTTTGGGGGGGGCAATAGAGAGCAGTACTTC.

CDR3: CSGQKRGRNNEQFF. Written as DNA, the CDR3 is TGCAGCGGGCAGAAGCGGGGGAGAAACAATGAGCAGTTCTTC. V and J are TRBV29-1 and TRBJ2-1; 8 nucleotides agree with TRBD2. Germline assignment: CDR1 SQVTM and CDR2 ANQGSEA. CDR3 size: 14 residues. V lost 7 bases to trimming and J lost 5 bases; unmatched junction nucleotides: 10.

The CDR3 here is CASKHGAENIQYF. CDR3 nucleotide sequence: TGTGCCAGTAAGCATGGGGCAGAAAACATTCAGTACTTC. The chain carries TRBV19 and TRBJ2-4, with D perhaps TRBD1 (5 bases). V was pared by 7 bases and J by 5 bases, with 12 bases between. Germline V CDR1 and CDR2: LNHDA, SQIVND (reference sequence). This CDR3 spans 13 amino acids.

The chain has TRBV24-1 and TRBJ2-7; 9 nucleotides agree with TRBD1. The germline gives CDR1 KGHDR, CDR2 SFDVKD. Germline trimming cut 5 bases from V and 1 base from J; bases unmatched to any gene: 8. This CDR3 comprises 16 residues. CDR3 loop: CATSGLTGTGSYEQYF. CDR3 sequence (DNA): TGTGCCACCAGTGGTTTAACCGGGACAGGGTCCTACGAGCAGTACTTC.

The genes are TRBV7-9 and TRBJ2-7, with a possible D match to TRBD1 (7 bases). The germline gives CDR1 SEHNR, CDR2 FQNEAQ (reference sequence). The CDR3 consists of 15 residues. The ends were cut back, 4 bases at V and 2 bases at J, with 15 bases in the middle. CDR3 residues: CASSSGAQGTYEQYF. Here the CDR3 DNA reads TGTGCCAGCAGCTCGGGGGCACAGGGGACCTACGAGCAGTACTTC.

The V and J genes are TRBV3-1 (or the pseudogene TRBV3-2) and TRBJ2-3; D unresolved. Germline V gene data show CDR1 as LGHDT and CDR2 as YNNKEL (reference sequence). The CDR3 runs to 14 residues. V gave up 2 bases and J gave up 5 bases, with 11 bases separating them. CDR3 nucleotides: TGTGCCAGCAGCCAACTAACTGGACGAGATACGCAGTATTTT. Translated: CASSQLTGRDTQYF.

This rearrangement joins TRBV24-1 to TRBJ2-7; 8 bases line up with TRBD2. Losses at the gene ends were 3 bases for V and 3 bases for J; bases not matched to a gene: 3. The CDR3 runs 14 residues. The V gene's germline CDR1 is KGHDR and CDR2 SFDVKD. The CDR3 DNA sequence: TGTGCCACCAGTGATCGGGGGGGAGGCTACGAGCAGTACTTC. Translated: CATSDRGGGYEQYF.